This is a list of T cell receptor beta chains from one sample in a study of T cells in localized non-small cell lung cancer. Sequenced by immunoSEQ multiplex PCR; TCRdb stores in-frame clones only, minus some. The repertoire has approximately 1,300 clones, about 30% of them found once; the top ten carry around 8%. Sequencing used lung tumor tissue, obtained before any cancer treatment. The receptors derive from a male donor aged 60 or over with stage I lung adenocarcinoma. The CDR3 runs from the conserved cysteine through the conserved F or W. Fields, in order: D gene, clone size, V gene, J gene, CDR3 DNA, CDR3 protein. The D gene is left open where the match is weak. Only part of the rows carry a size: once, few, many, or a class if the clone is expanded.

TRBD1	NA	TRBV19	TRBJ2-6	TGTGCCAGTAGTAAGGGACAGGGTTATGGGGCCAACGTCCTGACTTTC	CASSKGQGYGANVLTF
TRBD1	NA	TRBV11-3	TRBJ1-3	TGTGCCAGCAGCCCGGGACAGGGGGCTGTTGGAAACACCATATATTTT	CASSPGQGAVGNTIYF
TRBD2	NA	TRBV5-1	TRBJ2-5	TGCGCCAGCAGCGAGCGGGGGGGCCTTGGAGAGACCCAGTACTTC	CASSERGGLGETQYF
NA	large	TRBV9	TRBJ1-2	TGTGCCAGCAGTCCAAACCAGGGTGGGTCCTATGGCTACACCTTC	CASSPNQGGSYGYTF
TRBD1	NA	TRBV11-3	TRBJ2-5	TGTGCCAGCAGCTTCGGGGACAGCGGCCCATCAGGGACCCAGTACTTC	CASSFGDSGPSGTQYF
TRBD1	NA	TRBV6-8	TRBJ2-7	TGTGCCAGCAGCTTGGGACAGGCAGCCTACGAGCAGTACTTC	CASSLGQAAYEQYF
TRBD1	NA	TRBV25-1	TRBJ2-7	TGTGCCAGCAGTGACCCGAGGGGAACAGGGGGCTTGGGCGAGCAGTACTTC	CASSDPRGTGGLGEQYF
TRBD2	few	TRBV6-8	TRBJ2-1	TGTGCCACCAAAGGACGGGAGGCGTACAATGAGCAGTTCTTC	CATKGREAYNEQFF
TRBD1	NA	TRBV25-1	TRBJ2-6	TGTGCCAGCATGGGGGCGGGACAGGGGATTTCTGGGGCCAACGTCCTGACTTTC	CASMGAGQGISGANVLTF
TRBD1	NA	TRBV4-1	TRBJ1-2	TGCGCCAGCAGCCCTGGACAGGGGTTCTACTATGGCTACACCTTC	CASSPGQGFYYGYTF
NA	NA	TRBV28	TRBJ2-3	TGTGCCAGTTCTCGACCCGGCGGGGTCCGAACAGATACGCAGTATTTT	CASSRPGGVRTDTQYF
NA	few	TRBV5-1	TRBJ1-3	TGCGCCAGCAGCCCGGACGGAGGGGTAAACACCATATATTTT	CASSPDGGVNTIYF
NA	NA	TRBV18	TRBJ1-5	TGTGCCAGCTCCTCAGGGGCCATGGATCAGCCCCAGCATTTT	CASSSGAMDQPQHF
NA	NA	TRBV7-5	TRBJ2-3	TGTGCCAGCCAGGGGGGCCTCCTAGCCCCCGATACGCAGTATTTT	CASQGGLLAPDTQYF
TRBD2	few	TRBV11-3	TRBJ2-5	TGTGCCAGCAGCTTGGGAGGGGCCGAAGAGACCCAGTACTTC	CASSLGGAEETQYF
NA	NA	TRBV11-3	TRBJ2-3	TGTGCCAGCAGCCCCAGGGTCGCAGCCCAGGGAGATACGCAGTATTTT	CASSPRVAAQGDTQYF
NA	few	TRBV11-3	TRBJ1-1	TGTGCCAGCAAGACAGCGGGGGCTACGAACACTGAAGCTTTCTTT	CASKTAGATNTEAFF
TRBD1	NA	TRBV19	TRBJ2-1	TGTGCCAGCTCTTACAGGGGTGGCAATGAGCAGTTCTTC	CASSYRGGNEQFF
TRBD1	NA	TRBV28	TRBJ1-1	TGTGCCAGCAACGTAATCAGGGGGCGAGTTAACACTGAAGCTTTCTTT	CASNVIRGRVNTEAFF
NA	NA	TRBV19	TRBJ1-2	TGTGCCAGTAGTATAGATCCGGTATGGGTGAACTATGGCTACACCTTC	CASSIDPVWVNYGYTF
TRBD1	NA	TRBV16	TRBJ1-2	TGTGCCAGCACCAGGGGGGAAGGCTATGGCTACACCTTC	CASTRGEGYGYTF
NA	few	TRBV6-8	TRBJ2-1	TGTGCCAGCAGTACACAGGGTAACTCCTACAATGAGCAGTTCTTC	CASSTQGNSYNEQFF
TRBD2	few	TRBV6-8	TRBJ2-1	TGTGCCAGCAACTTAAGGACTAGCGGGAGGGGTGAGCAGTTCTTC	CASNLRTSGRGEQFF
NA	NA	TRBV19	TRBJ1-6	TGTGCCAGTAGTAGCCGGATCAATTCACCCCTCCACTTT	CASSSRINSPLHF
TRBD2	NA	TRBV11-3	TRBJ2-7	TGTGCCAGCAGCTTAGACGGGACTAGCTCCTACGAGCAGTACTTC	CASSLDGTSSYEQYF
TRBD1	few	TRBV11-3	TRBJ1-2	TGTGCCAGCAGCCCCGGGACAGGGGGCACTAACTATGGCTACACCTTC	CASSPGTGGTNYGYTF
TRBD1	few	TRBV11-3	TRBJ1-3	TGTGCCAGCAGCTTCTCGACAGGGCTAGGAAACACCATATATTTT	CASSFSTGLGNTIYF
TRBD2	few	TRBV11-3	TRBJ2-3	TGTGCCAGCAGCTTGAGGTCTAGCGGGAGCGGAAGTTTTGCAGATACGCAGTATTTT	CASSLRSSGSGSFADTQYF
NA	few	TRBV6-8	TRBJ1-2	TGTGCCAGCAGTAGTCGGATGGGAGGCTACACCTTC	CASSSRMGGYTF
NA	few	TRBV6-8	TRBJ1-4	TGTGCCGTTTCTGGAACTAATGAAAAACTGTTTTTT	CAVSGTNEKLFF
NA	NA	TRBV23-1	TRBJ2-7	TGCGCCAGCAGCCAAGGTCGGGAATACGAGCAGTACTTC	CASSQGREYEQYF
NA	NA	TRBV11-3	TRBJ2-2	TGTGCCAGCAGCTTATCGGGGGAACGAAGCGGGGAGCTGTTTTTT	CASSLSGERSGELFF
TRBD1	few	TRBV28	TRBJ1-5	TGTGCCAGCAGTTTATTGAGACTAGGGACAGCTAATAGCAATCAGCCCCAGCATTTT	CASSLLRLGTANSNQPQHF
TRBD1	NA	TRBV12-5	TRBJ2-5	TGTGCTAGTGGTTTTAGACAGGGGGGTCAAGAGACCCAGTACTTC	CASGFRQGGQETQYF
NA	few	TRBV11-3	TRBJ1-2	TGTGCCAGCAGCGAGGGCGCGAGGAGTTATGGCTACACCTTC	CASSEGARSYGYTF
NA	NA	TRBV19	TRBJ2-7	TGTGCCAGTAGCCCGGACCTCGCGCAAGTCGAGCAGTACTTC	CASSPDLAQVEQYF
TRBD2	NA	TRBV18	TRBJ2-1	TGTGCCAGCTCACCTATAGCGGGAGGGCCTCAATTTGAGCAGTTCTTC	CASSPIAGGPQFEQFF
NA	NA	TRBV29-1	TRBJ1-4	TGCAGCGTTGGGATCACTTTGGGTGAAAAACTGTTTTTT	CSVGITLGEKLFF
NA	once	TRBV5-1	TRBJ1-1	TGCGCCAGCAAGGAAGGACAGTACATGAACACTGAAGCTTTCTTT	CASKEGQYMNTEAFF
TRBD1	few	TRBV19	TRBJ2-7	TGTGCCAGTAGTTCCTCGGACAGGGGAACGGGCGAGCAGTACTTC	CASSSSDRGTGEQYF
NA	NA	TRBV9	TRBJ2-5	TGTGCCAGCAGGGGAGAATCCGGCGAGACCCAGTACTTC	CASRGESGETQYF
TRBD2	medium-sized	TRBV11-3	TRBJ2-2	TGTGCCAGCAGCTTGTGGGGGACTACCCAGTGGGAGCTGTTTTTT	CASSLWGTTQWELFF
NA	NA	TRBV11-3	TRBJ2-2	TGTGCCAGCAGCCCAAGGGAGTCGGCGAACACCGGGGAGCTGTTTTTT	CASSPRESANTGELFF
NA	NA	TRBV11-3	TRBJ2-2	TGTGCCAGCAGCTTGAAAGGGGCGCAGGCCGGGGAGCTGTTTTTT	CASSLKGAQAGELFF
NA	NA	TRBV10-3	TRBJ1-3	TGTGCCATCAGTCCGGCAGGGGTTGGAAACACCATATATTTT	CAISPAGVGNTIYF
NA	hyperexpanded	TRBV11-3	TRBJ1-1	TGTGCCAGCAGCCCAGGTCAGGGGAACACTGAAGCTTTCTTT	CASSPGQGNTEAFF
NA	few	TRBV6-8	TRBJ2-3	TGTGCCAGCAGCCCTGCAGGGGTTGCACATACGCAGTATTTT	CASSPAGVAHTQYF
TRBD2	NA	TRBV30	TRBJ2-3	TGTGCCTGGAGTAAGGGCGGGAGCAGCACAGATACGCAGTATTTT	CAWSKGGSSTDTQYF
TRBD1	NA	TRBV9	TRBJ2-3	TGTGCCAGCAGCGTGGGACAGGCCCCCGGCAATACGCAGTATTTT	CASSVGQAPGNTQYF
NA	few	TRBV11-3	TRBJ2-5	TGTGCCAGCAGCTCCGGACTGGCGCTTGTAGAGACCCAGTACTTC	CASSSGLALVETQYF
TRBD1	NA	TRBV28	TRBJ2-1	TGTGCCAGCAGCACCGGGACAGGGTACAATGAGCAGTTCTTC	CASSTGTGYNEQFF
NA	large	TRBV6-8	TRBJ2-7	TGTGCCAGCAGTGTCCGATCGTCTACGGAGCAGTACTTC	CASSVRSSTEQYF
NA	NA	TRBV5-8	TRBJ2-3	TGTGCCAGCAGCTTGGAAGTGGGCTCAGATACGCAGTATTTT	CASSLEVGSDTQYF
NA	few	TRBV9	TRBJ2-3	TGTGCCAGCAGCGTAGACACTAGCACAGATACGCAGTATTTT	CASSVDTSTDTQYF
NA	few	TRBV7-6	TRBJ2-2	TGTGCCAGCAGGGGGGGCGCGAACACCGGGGAGCTGTTTTTT	CASRGGANTGELFF
NA	NA	TRBV30	TRBJ1-3	TGTGCCTGGAGTTGGGGCTTTCTTTCTGGAAACACCATATATTTT	CAWSWGFLSGNTIYF
TRBD1	NA	TRBV23-1	TRBJ2-7	TGCGCCAGCAGTCCACGTGCGACAAACCGGGACAGGGGCTACGAGCAGTACTTC	CASSPRATNRDRGYEQYF